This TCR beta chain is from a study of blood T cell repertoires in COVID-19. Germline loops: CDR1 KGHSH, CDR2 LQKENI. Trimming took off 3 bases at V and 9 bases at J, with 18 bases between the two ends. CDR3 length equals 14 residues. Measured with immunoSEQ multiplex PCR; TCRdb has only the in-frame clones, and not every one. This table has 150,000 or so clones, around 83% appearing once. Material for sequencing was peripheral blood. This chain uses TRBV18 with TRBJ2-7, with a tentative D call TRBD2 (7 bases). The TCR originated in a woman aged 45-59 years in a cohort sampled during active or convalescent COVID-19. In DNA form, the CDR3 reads TGTGCCAGCTCACCCACGGAGGGGGGGACCGCGCAGTACTTC. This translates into CASSPTEGGTAQYF.